This T cell receptor (beta chain) was retrieved from a study of breast tumors, draining lymph nodes, adjacent tissues. Overall study results and limits: Tumors had less TCR diversity than lymph nodes, more than nontumor tissue.

Remarks on this clonotype: The antigen is unknown.

The CDR3 sequence is 16 residues long. V was cut by 3 bases and J by 5 bases, with 19 bases left in between. Germline CDR1 and CDR2: DFQATT and SNEGSKA (reference sequence). In TCRdb, the multiplex PCR reads were re-called with MiXCR into one record per CDR3 protein. The sample yields roughly 120,000 distinct CDR3 sequences, nearly 20% seen once. Axillary draining lymph nodes of breast cancer patients supplied the node samples. This chain links TRBV20-1 with TRBJ2-2; D might be TRBD1 (5 bases). Sequencing was carried out using axillary lymph node tissue. The receptor's source is a female donor with breast cancer. Some clones in this sample may be carry-over from other donors' samples. The CDR3 DNA follows: TGCAGTGCTAGCGGTCAGGGTCATAGGGGTACCGGGGAGCTGTTTTTT. Protein product: CSASGQGHRGTGELFF.